This T cell receptor (beta chain) appears in the sequencing data of a study of T-cell memory formation after mild COVID-19. Points from the study as a whole: SARS-CoV-2 specificity of second-wave clones peaking day 37 was unconfirmed. CD4+ contracting clones were found mainly in CM and EM, and CD8+ ones in EMRA. Some responding clones appeared in pre-infection memory, suggesting cross-reactive memory joined.

On this clonotype: The antigen is undetermined.

Trimming shortened V by 6 bases and J by 0 bases, and 18 bases separated the two germline ends. The V gene's germline CDR1 is SNHLY and CDR2 FYNNEI. This CDR3 comprises 18 residues. cDNA libraries for TCR alpha and TCR beta, carrying sample barcodes and UMIs, came from 5'RACE with constant-segment primers. TCRdb fed the 5' RACE reads into MiXCR, producing one record per CDR3 protein. The table shows 450,000 or so distinct CDR3 sequences, with approximately 25% occurring only once. The chain joins TRBV2 to TRBJ2-6, with D perhaps TRBD1 (6 bases). The origin of this receptor is an adult woman who had mild COVID-19 (a few samples of this study predate the infection). Cell type and time point are not known. The sequenced sample consisted of PBMCs or a T cell subset sorted from them (not recorded which). The CDR3 coding sequence is TGTGCCAGCAGCGTTCTCCGGGACACCTCCTCTGGGGCCAACGTCCTGACTTTC. It specifies CASSVLRDTSSGANVLTF.